A single sample gave rise to the 11 T cell receptor beta chains below, sequenced in a study of T cells in Graves' hyperthyroidism and ophthalmopathy. Regions amplified from RNA transcripts were the TCR beta CDR3 regions. HTBI primers were used for first-round RT-PCR of the TCR CDR3. MiXCR was run by TCRdb on the multiplex PCR reads, yielding one entry per CDR3 protein. This repertoire shows roughly 200,000 distinct CDR3 sequences, around 16% found once; its top ten account for approximately 40%. Source material: blood. All receptors come from a man aged 40-55 years with Graves' hyperthyroidism.

This clonotype was picked up many times. The chain combines TRBV9 with TRBJ2-3, with D possibly matching TRBD2 (7 bases). The V end lost 4 bases, the J end lost 5 bases, and 17 bases lay between the germline ends. The CDR3 extends over 15 amino acids. CDR1 SGDLS and CDR2 YYNGEE come from the germline V gene. This chain's CDR3 is CASSPKTGRVDTQYF. Here the CDR3 DNA reads TGTGCCAGCAGCCCTAAAACAGGGAGGGTAGATACGCAGTATTTT.

This clonotype was seen a few times. The chain is built from TRBV7-9 and TRBJ2-3, with 13 bases that match TRBD2. After removal of 5 bases from V and 4 bases from J, the junction contained 6 bases not matched to a gene. Germline values: CDR1 SEHNR, CDR2 FQNEAQ (reference sequence). This CDR3 region has 16 residues. CDR3 sequence (DNA): TGTGCCAGCAGCCAACTAGCGGGGGGGTTGCCAGATACGCAGTATTTT. Its protein is CASSQLAGGLPDTQYF.

This clonotype was seen many times. The rearrangement links TRBV5-5 to TRBJ2-1; 10 nucleotides line up with TRBD2. Germline V gene lookup returns CDR1 SGHKS and CDR2 YYEKEE (reference sequence). V lost 0 bases, J lost 2 bases, and 11 bases stayed unmatched. The CDR3 has 19 amino acids. The CDR3 DNA sequence: TGTGCCAGCAGCTTGGCGTTGTCAACAACTAGCGGGGCCTACAATGAGCAGTTCTTC. Its protein is CASSLALSTTSGAYNEQFF.

This clonotype has at least ten counts. J is TRBJ2-5 and V is TRBV20-1, with D maybe TRBD2 (6 bases). CDR3 length: 15 residues. V lost 0 bases and J lost 2, with 13 bases in between. The germline V gene has CDR1 DFQATT and CDR2 SNEGSKA (reference sequence). CDR3 amino acids: CSAREQPGRQETQYF. DNA for the CDR3: TGCAGTGCTAGAGAACAGCCAGGGAGGCAAGAGACCCAGTACTTC.

This clonotype was picked up many times. This chain uses TRBV7-9 with TRBJ1-1; D unclear. The CDR3 is made up of 12 amino acids. Per germline, CDR1 SEHNR and CDR2 FQNEAQ (reference sequence). The V and J ends lost 4 bases and 2 bases respectively, with 5 bases between them. The CDR3 sequence is CASSSTNTEAFF. CDR3 coding DNA: TGTGCCAGCAGCTCCACAAACACTGAAGCTTTCTTT.

This clonotype has at least ten counts. V usage is TRBV29-1 and J usage is TRBJ1-2, with a possible D match to TRBD1 (6 bases). Trimming took off 2 bases at V and 6 bases at J, with 10 bases between the two ends. Germline loops: CDR1 SQVTM, CDR2 ANQGSEA. There are 12 residues in the CDR3. In DNA, the CDR3 is TGCAGCGTTGAACAGGGGTCCAATGGCTACACCTTC. It yields the protein CSVEQGSNGYTF.

This clonotype was recorded at least ten times. This rearrangement joins TRBV11-2 to TRBJ2-2, with D maybe TRBD1 (6 bases). The CDR3 runs 18 residues. The germline V and J ends were trimmed by 1 base and 5 bases, with 20 bases remaining between them. Germline V gene lookup returns CDR1 SGHAT and CDR2 FQNNGV. The CDR3 sequence: CASSLAPGKGHTTGELFF. The CDR3, as DNA: TGTGCCAGCAGCTTAGCACCCGGAAAGGGACACACGACCGGGGAGCTGTTTTTT.

With regard to this clonotype: A much more abundant neighbour one base away suggests this may be a read error. The V and J genes are TRBV11-1 and TRBJ2-2; D possibly corresponds to TRBD1 (6 bases). The CDR3 has 13 residues. Germline assignment: CDR1 SGHAT and CDR2 FQDESV (reference sequence). The chain's CDR3 is CAVTGQNPGELFF. The CDR3 bases are TGTGCGGTAACGGGACAAAACCCCGGGGAGCTGTTTTTT.

This clonotype was counted many times. The rearrangement uses TRBV2 and TRBJ2-1, with TRBD1 matching 7 bases. V was pared by 10 bases and J by 6 bases, with 9 bases of the junction left unmatched. The CDR3 has 13 residues. CDR1 and CDR2 (germline): SNHLY, FYNNEI. CDR3 sequence: CATGQREGNEQFF. The CDR3 DNA follows: TGTGCCACGGGACAGAGAGAAGGCAATGAGCAGTTCTTC.

This clonotype was counted only a few times. This chain uses TRBV28 with TRBJ1-4; 7 bases fit TRBD1. CDR1 is MDHEN, CDR2 SYDVKM, per germline. This CDR3 has 14 residues. The V gene end was trimmed by 6 bases and the J gene end by 8 bases; junction bases not matched to a gene: 9. The CDR3: CASSLQGWTEKLFF. The CDR3 bases are TGTGCCAGCAGCCTACAGGGGTGGACGGAAAAACTGTTTTTT. Full variable domain (rest looked up from reference TRBV28 and TRBJ1-4): DVKVTQSSRYLVKRTGEKVFLECVQDMDHENMFWYRQDPGLGLRLIYFSYDVKMKEKGDIPEGYSVSREKKERFSLILESASTNQTSMYLCASSLQGWTEKLFFGSGTQLSVL.

The genes are TRBV20-1 and TRBJ2-1; D remains unclear. Between the trimmed V and J ends, which lost 1 base and 5 bases, there was a span of 12 bases. Germline V lookup: CDR1 DFQATT, CDR2 SNEGSKA (reference sequence). The CDR3 extends over 14 amino acids. CDR3 nucleotide sequence: TGCAGTGCTAGAGTGCATGGTTGGAACAATGAGCAGTTCTTC. Translation: CSARVHGWNNEQFF.